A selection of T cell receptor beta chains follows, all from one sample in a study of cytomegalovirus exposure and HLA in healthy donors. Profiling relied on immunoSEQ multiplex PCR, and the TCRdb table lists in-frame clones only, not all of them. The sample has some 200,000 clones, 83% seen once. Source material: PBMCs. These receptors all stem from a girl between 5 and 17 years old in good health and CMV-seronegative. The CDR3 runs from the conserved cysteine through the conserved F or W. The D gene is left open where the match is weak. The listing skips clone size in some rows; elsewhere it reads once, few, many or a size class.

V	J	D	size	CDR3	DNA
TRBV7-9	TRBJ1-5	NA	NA	CASSLEGRSNQPQHF	TGTGCCAGCAGCTTGGAGGGGAGAAGCAATCAGCCCCAGCATTTT
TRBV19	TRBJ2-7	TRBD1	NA	CASSPTGGGEQYF	TGTGCCAGTAGTCCGACAGGGGGCGGCGAGCAGTACTTC
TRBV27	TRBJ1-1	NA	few	CASSHLGALNTEAFF	TGTGCCAGCAGTCACCTTGGGGCGTTGAACACTGAAGCTTTCTTT
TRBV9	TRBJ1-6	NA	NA	CASSREGSYNSPLHF	TGTGCCAGCAGCCGCGAGGGCTCCTATAATTCACCCCTCCACTTT
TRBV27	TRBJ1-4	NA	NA	CASSPKADRELFF	TGTGCCAGCAGTCCTAAAGCCGACCGGGAACTGTTTTTT
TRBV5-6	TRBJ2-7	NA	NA	CASSLLASEQYF	TGTGCCAGCAGCTTGCTCGCCAGCGAGCAGTACTTC
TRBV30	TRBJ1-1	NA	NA	CAWRREGVAEAFF	TGTGCCTGGAGAAGGGAGGGTGTAGCTGAAGCTTTCTTT
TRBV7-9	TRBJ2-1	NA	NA	CASSSRGTYNEQFF	TGTGCCAGCAGCTCTAGGGGGACCTACAATGAGCAGTTCTTC
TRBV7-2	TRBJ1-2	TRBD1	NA	CASSPRDSLYGYTF	TGTGCCAGCAGCCCGCGGGACAGCCTCTATGGCTACACCTTC
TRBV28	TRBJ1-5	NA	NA	CASSRNEGARDQPQHF	TGTGCCAGCAGTAGAAACGAAGGGGCACGGGATCAGCCCCAGCATTTT
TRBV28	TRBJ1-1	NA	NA	CASRETPGQQAFF	TGTGCCAGCAGAGAAACCCCGGGACAACAAGCTTTCTTT
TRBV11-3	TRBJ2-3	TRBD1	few	CASSSGTGMRADTQYF	TGTGCCAGCAGCTCCGGGACAGGGATGAGGGCAGATACGCAGTATTTT
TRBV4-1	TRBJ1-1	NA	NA	CASSQAIIGSEAFF	TGCGCCAGCAGCCAAGCAATTATCGGGTCCGAAGCTTTCTTT
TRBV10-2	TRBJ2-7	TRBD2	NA	CATSVTSVYEQYF	TGCGCCACCTCCGTGACTAGCGTTTACGAGCAGTACTTC
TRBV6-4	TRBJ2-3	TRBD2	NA	CASKETSGGATDTQYF	TGTGCCAGCAAAGAGACTAGCGGGGGGGCAACAGATACGCAGTATTTT
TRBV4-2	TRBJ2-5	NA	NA	CASSQEGDRRPGETQYF	TGTGCCAGCAGCCAAGAGGGTGACAGGCGCCCAGGGGAGACCCAGTACTTC
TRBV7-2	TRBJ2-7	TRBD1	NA	CASSYRQGIAYEQYF	TGTGCCAGCAGCTATCGACAGGGGATCGCCTACGAGCAGTACTTC
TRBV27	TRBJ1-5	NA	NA	CAVGEGNQPQHF	TGTGCCGTAGGGGAGGGCAATCAGCCCCAGCATTTT
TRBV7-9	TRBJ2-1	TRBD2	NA	CASRRGGPLNEQFF	TGTGCCAGCAGACGGGGGGGCCCCCTCAATGAGCAGTTCTTC
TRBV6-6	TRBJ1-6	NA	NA	CASSGQWGNSPLHF	TGTGCCAGCAGCGGACAATGGGGCAATTCACCCCTCCACTTT
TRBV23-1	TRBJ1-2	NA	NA	CASSHPWGGGCYGYTF	TGCGCCAGCAGTCACCCGTGGGGGGGCGGATGCTATGGCTACACCTTC
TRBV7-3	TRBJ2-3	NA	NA	CASSFLQGRSTDTQYF	TGTGCCAGCAGCTTCCTACAGGGACGGAGCACAGATACGCAGTATTTT
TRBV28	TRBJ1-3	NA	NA	CASSSRNTIYF	TGTGCCAGCAGTTCTCGAAACACCATATATTTT
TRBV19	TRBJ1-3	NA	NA	CASSIGRGSGNTIYF	TGTGCCAGTAGTATCGGAAGGGGATCTGGAAACACCATATATTTT
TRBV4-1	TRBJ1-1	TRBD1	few	CASSQAEMWDRNTEAFF	TGCGCCAGCAGCCAAGCTGAAATGTGGGACAGGAACACTGAAGCTTTCTTT
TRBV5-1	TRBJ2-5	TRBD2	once	CASSLDPRGEEETQYF	TGCGCCAGCAGCTTGGATCCGCGGGGGGAGGAAGAGACCCAGTACTTC
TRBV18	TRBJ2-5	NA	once	CASSPGETQYF	TGTGCCAGCTCACCCGGGGAGACCCAGTACTTC
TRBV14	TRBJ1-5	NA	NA	CASSPMTGNQPQHF	TGTGCCAGCAGCCCGATGACAGGCAATCAGCCCCAGCATTTT
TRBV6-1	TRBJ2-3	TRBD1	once	CASIIGGSTDTQYF	TGTGCCAGTATTATAGGGGGCAGCACAGATACGCAGTATTTT
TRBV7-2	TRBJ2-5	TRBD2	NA	CASSLGSGREETQYF	TGTGCCAGCAGCTTAGGTAGCGGGCGGGAAGAGACCCAGTACTTC
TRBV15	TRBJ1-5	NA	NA	CATGGALNQPQHF	TGTGCCACCGGAGGGGCCCTAAATCAGCCCCAGCATTTT
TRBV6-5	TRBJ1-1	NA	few	CASSYRGQPNTEAFF	TGTGCCAGCAGTTACCGAGGACAGCCGAACACTGAAGCTTTCTTT
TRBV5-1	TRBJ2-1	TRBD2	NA	CASSSSGRAFQFF	TGCGCCAGCAGCAGTAGCGGGAGGGCCTTTCAGTTCTTC
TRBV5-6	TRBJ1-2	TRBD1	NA	CASSKWDRVAGYGYTF	TGTGCCAGCAGCAAATGGGACAGGGTCGCTGGGTATGGCTACACCTTC
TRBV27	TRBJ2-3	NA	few	CASRKKTGTSTDTQYF	TGTGCCAGCAGGAAAAAGACAGGCACTAGCACAGATACGCAGTATTTT
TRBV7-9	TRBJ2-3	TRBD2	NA	CASRLLAGKQSTDTQYF	TGTGCCAGCAGGTTGTTAGCGGGGAAGCAAAGCACAGATACGCAGTATTTT
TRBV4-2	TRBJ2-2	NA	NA	CASSQDLLRQGKGELFF	TGTGCCAGCAGCCAAGATCTTCTTAGGCAGGGGAAGGGGGAGCTGTTTTTT
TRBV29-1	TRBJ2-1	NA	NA	CSVEEGGSYNEQFF	TGCAGCGTTGAAGAGGGGGGATCCTACAATGAGCAGTTCTTC
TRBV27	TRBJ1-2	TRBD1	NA	CASSLAPGTGGIYGYTF	TGTGCCAGCAGTCTAGCCCCCGGGACAGGGGGCATCTATGGCTACACCTTC
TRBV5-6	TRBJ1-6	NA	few	CASSARTARRNSPLHF	TGTGCCAGCAGCGCTAGGACAGCCCGGCGAAATTCACCCCTCCACTTT
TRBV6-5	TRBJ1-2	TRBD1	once	CASSQGALNYGYTF	TGTGCCAGCAGTCAGGGGGCCCTCAACTATGGCTACACCTTC
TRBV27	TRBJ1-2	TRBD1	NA	CASSLLGGSGGAGGYTF	TGTGCCAGCAGTTTATTAGGGGGCTCAGGGGGCGCGGGCGGCTACACCTTC
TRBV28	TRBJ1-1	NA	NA	CASSPRWPNTEAFF	TGTGCCAGCAGCCCCCGTTGGCCGAACACTGAAGCTTTCTTT
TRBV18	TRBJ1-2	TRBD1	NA	CASSPGTGSYGYTF	TGTGCCAGCTCACCAGGGACAGGGTCCTATGGCTACACCTTC
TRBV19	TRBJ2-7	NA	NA	CASRGSGYEQYF	TGTGCCAGCAGGGGATCAGGCTACGAGCAGTACTTC
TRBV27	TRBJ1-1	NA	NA	CASSFSGANTEAFF	TGTGCCAGCAGTTTCTCAGGGGCGAACACTGAAGCTTTCTTT
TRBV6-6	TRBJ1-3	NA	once	CASRRDSSGNTIYF	TGTGCCAGCCGGCGGGACTCCTCTGGAAACACCATATATTTT
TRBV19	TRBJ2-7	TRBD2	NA	CATTKTSSGSYEQYF	TGTGCCACCACCAAGACTTCTAGCGGATCCTACGAGCAGTACTTC
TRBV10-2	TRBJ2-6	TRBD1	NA	CASSTGQLRAGANVLTF	TGCGCCAGCAGTACGGGACAGTTAAGGGCTGGGGCCAACGTCCTGACTTTC
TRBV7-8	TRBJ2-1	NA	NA	CASSLEPLTNEQFF	TGTGCCAGCAGCTTAGAACCTCTGACAAATGAGCAGTTCTTC
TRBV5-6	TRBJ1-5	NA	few	CASSLQGQLYSNQPQHF	TGTGCCAGCAGCTTGCAAGGACAGCTTTATAGCAATCAGCCCCAGCATTTT
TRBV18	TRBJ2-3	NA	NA	CASSPRERTASTDTQYF	TGTGCCAGCTCACCACGAGAGCGTACCGCTAGCACAGATACGCAGTATTTT